This record concerns one T cell receptor beta chain sequence. The target antigen is unknown. The entry originates in a study of Tregs in tolerant kidney transplant recipients. Points from the study as a whole: Activated donor B cell expansion appeared to reveal the most relevant donor-specific TCRbeta repertoire.

The CDR3 runs to 14 residues. Per the germline V gene, CDR1 is SGHNT and CDR2 is YYREEE (reference sequence). Unmatched junction bases numbered 6, after V lost 4 bases and J lost 3 bases. Using immunoSEQ multiplex PCR, the repertoire was profiled, and TCRdb retains in-frame clones only, with some absent. The profile covers approximately 90,000 clones, with approximately 94% appearing a single time and about 4.9% taken by the ten largest. Thawed PBMCs were FACS-sorted into unstimulated CD4+CD25+CD127- regulatory T cells, CD4+CD25- non-regulatory cells, CD4 and CD8 cells. V and J are TRBV5-4 and TRBJ2-5, with 7 bases lining up with TRBD2. The clonotype was recovered from a human donor in good health. Material for sequencing was CD8+ T cells from blood. The CDR3 nucleotides are TGTGCCAGCAGCCCCCCCCTAGCGGAAGAGACCCAGTACTTC. Translation: CASSPPLAEETQYF.